These T cell receptor beta chains were read from a single sample in a study of blood T cell repertoires in COVID-19. Method: immunoSEQ multiplex PCR; TCRdb's copy keeps in-frame clones and lacks some. The sample has around 25,000 clones; about 89% are singletons. The source material was peripheral blood. Receptor source: a human donor with active COVID-19. The donor label of this sample is uncertain. Each CDR3 is given with its conserved first and last residue. Each record gives: V gene, D gene, clone size, J gene, CDR3 protein, CDR3 DNA. A D gene is named only where the DNA matches it firmly. Only part of the rows carry a size: once, few, many, or a class if the clone is expanded.

V gene: TRBV7-9
D gene: TRBD2
clone size: few
J gene: TRBJ2-1
CDR3 protein: CASSLLWAGDNEQFF
CDR3 DNA: TGTGCCAGCAGCTTACTATGGGCGGGAGACAATGAGCAGTTCTTC

V gene: TRBV6-6
D gene: NA
clone size: once
J gene: TRBJ2-7
CDR3 protein: CASMRLGDEQYF
CDR3 DNA: TGTGCCAGCATGCGCTTAGGGGACGAGCAGTACTTC

V gene: TRBV11-2
D gene: TRBD2
clone size: once
J gene: TRBJ2-5
CDR3 protein: CASSPGTGGAQYF
CDR3 DNA: TGTGCCAGCAGCCCCGGGACCGGGGGGGCCCAGTACTTC

V gene: TRBV7-9
D gene: NA
clone size: NA
J gene: TRBJ1-4
CDR3 protein: CAASQSEKLFF
CDR3 DNA: TGTGCCGCCAGTCAGTCCGAAAAACTGTTTTTT

V gene: TRBV3-1/TRBV3-2
D gene: TRBD2
clone size: NA
J gene: TRBJ2-7
CDR3 protein: CASSQDNIRAGGSEQYF
CDR3 DNA: TGTGCCAGCAGCCAAGATAACATTAGAGCGGGAGGATCCGAGCAGTACTTC

V gene: TRBV7-3
D gene: TRBD2
clone size: NA
J gene: TRBJ2-1
CDR3 protein: CASSLTSSGDEQFF
CDR3 DNA: TGTGCCAGCAGCTTAACCTCTAGCGGGGATGAGCAGTTCTTC

V gene: TRBV27
D gene: NA
clone size: NA
J gene: TRBJ2-7
CDR3 protein: CASRPNRITYEQYF
CDR3 DNA: TGTGCCAGCAGGCCAAACAGGATCACCTACGAGCAGTACTTC

V gene: TRBV6-6
D gene: NA
clone size: NA
J gene: TRBJ1-1
CDR3 protein: CASSYSGGWGEAFF
CDR3 DNA: TGTGCCAGCAGTTACTCTGGGGGCTGGGGTGAAGCTTTCTTT

V gene: TRBV4-1
D gene: NA
clone size: NA
J gene: TRBJ1-2
CDR3 protein: CASSQLGQRRDGYTF
CDR3 DNA: TGCGCCAGCAGCCAATTGGGACAACGCAGGGATGGCTACACCTTC

V gene: TRBV5-1
D gene: TRBD1
clone size: NA
J gene: TRBJ2-5
CDR3 protein: CASSLSDRIRQETQYF
CDR3 DNA: TGCGCCAGCAGCTTGTCGGACAGGATCCGTCAAGAGACCCAGTACTTC

V gene: TRBV19
D gene: NA
clone size: NA
J gene: TRBJ2-7
CDR3 protein: CASSKSPTGSYEQYF
CDR3 DNA: TGTGCCAGTAGTAAGTCCCCAACAGGGTCCTACGAGCAGTACTTC

V gene: TRBV6-5
D gene: NA
clone size: NA
J gene: TRBJ1-4
CDR3 protein: CASRTPGRTNEKLFF
CDR3 DNA: TGTGCCAGCAGGACCCCAGGGCGCACTAATGAAAAACTGTTTTTT

V gene: TRBV6-2/TRBV6-3
D gene: NA
clone size: NA
J gene: TRBJ2-7
CDR3 protein: CASSYSSRGGTNSYEQYF
CDR3 DNA: TGTGCCAGCAGTTACTCGAGTAGGGGCGGGACGAACTCTTACGAGCAGTACTTC

V gene: TRBV30
D gene: NA
clone size: NA
J gene: TRBJ1-3
CDR3 protein: CAWSTGEGRNTIYF
CDR3 DNA: TGTGCCTGGAGTACGGGGGAAGGCCGAAACACCATATATTTT

V gene: TRBV4-1
D gene: TRBD2
clone size: NA
J gene: TRBJ2-1
CDR3 protein: CASSQEGLAVNEQFF
CDR3 DNA: TGCGCCAGCAGCCAAGAGGGACTAGCTGTCAATGAGCAGTTCTTC

V gene: TRBV12-5
D gene: TRBD1
clone size: once
J gene: TRBJ2-5
CDR3 protein: CAGFLSDRGQETQYF
CDR3 DNA: TGTGCTGGGTTTCTCTCGGACAGGGGGCAAGAGACCCAGTACTTC

V gene: TRBV5-4
D gene: NA
clone size: once
J gene: TRBJ1-4
CDR3 protein: CASSPAPPGSANEKLFF
CDR3 DNA: TGTGCCAGCAGCCCGGCCCCTCCAGGGTCGGCTAATGAAAAACTGTTTTTT

V gene: TRBV29-1
D gene: NA
clone size: NA
J gene: TRBJ1-2
CDR3 protein: CSATRGGGYTF
CDR3 DNA: TGCAGCGCCACTCGGGGGGGTGGCTACACCTTC

V gene: TRBV6-5
D gene: NA
clone size: once
J gene: TRBJ2-1
CDR3 protein: CASSYRGKLNYNEQFF
CDR3 DNA: TGTGCCAGCAGTTACCGGGGGAAGTTGAACTACAATGAGCAGTTCTTC

V gene: TRBV25-1
D gene: TRBD2
clone size: NA
J gene: TRBJ2-1
CDR3 protein: CASGYSGAGYNEQFF
CDR3 DNA: TGTGCCAGCGGATATAGCGGGGCGGGGTACAATGAGCAGTTCTTC

V gene: TRBV4-1
D gene: NA
clone size: NA
J gene: TRBJ1-3
CDR3 protein: CASSLQQSGSGNTIYF
CDR3 DNA: TGCGCCAGCAGCCTACAACAATCAGGATCTGGAAACACCATATATTTT

V gene: TRBV10-3
D gene: TRBD2
clone size: NA
J gene: TRBJ2-6
CDR3 protein: CAISESLGVAGASGANVLTF
CDR3 DNA: TGTGCCATCAGTGAGTCATTAGGGGTAGCGGGGGCTTCTGGGGCCAACGTCCTGACTTTC

V gene: TRBV5-6
D gene: TRBD1
clone size: NA
J gene: TRBJ2-6
CDR3 protein: CASSPTGAASGANVLTF
CDR3 DNA: TGTGCCAGCAGCCCGACAGGGGCCGCCTCTGGGGCCAACGTCCTGACTTTC

V gene: TRBV12-3/TRBV12-4
D gene: NA
clone size: NA
J gene: TRBJ1-5
CDR3 protein: CASGPNQPQHF
CDR3 DNA: TGTGCCAGCGGCCCTAATCAGCCCCAGCATTTT

V gene: TRBV11-2
D gene: TRBD1
clone size: NA
J gene: TRBJ2-3
CDR3 protein: CASSLGGTGGTDTQYF
CDR3 DNA: TGTGCCAGCAGCTTAGGAGGGACAGGGGGCACAGATACGCAGTATTTT

V gene: TRBV6-6
D gene: NA
clone size: few
J gene: TRBJ1-6
CDR3 protein: CASSYSQAYNSPLHF
CDR3 DNA: TGTGCCAGCAGTTACTCACAGGCCTATAATTCACCCCTCCACTTT

V gene: TRBV5-6
D gene: NA
clone size: NA
J gene: TRBJ1-2
CDR3 protein: CASSSDRMTNYGYTF
CDR3 DNA: TGTGCCAGCAGCAGCGACAGGATGACTAACTATGGCTACACCTTC

V gene: TRBV5-1
D gene: NA
clone size: NA
J gene: TRBJ2-5
CDR3 protein: CASSLEAGIETQYF
CDR3 DNA: TGCGCCAGCAGCTTGGAAGCAGGGATCGAGACCCAGTACTTC

V gene: TRBV15
D gene: NA
clone size: NA
J gene: TRBJ1-4
CDR3 protein: CATSSGLVVNEKLFF
CDR3 DNA: TGTGCCACCAGCAGTGGACTCGTAGTTAATGAAAAACTGTTTTTT

V gene: TRBV5-1
D gene: TRBD1
clone size: NA
J gene: TRBJ2-3
CDR3 protein: CASSWTGGSNTDTQYF
CDR3 DNA: TGCGCCAGCAGCTGGACAGGGGGTTCAAACACAGATACGCAGTATTTT

V gene: TRBV5-1
D gene: NA
clone size: NA
J gene: TRBJ2-3
CDR3 protein: CASSFVGTSTDTQYF
CDR3 DNA: TGCGCCAGCAGCTTCGTGGGGACTAGCACAGATACGCAGTATTTT

V gene: TRBV3-1/TRBV3-2
D gene: TRBD2
clone size: NA
J gene: TRBJ2-1
CDR3 protein: CASSQRGYNGGAVQFF
CDR3 DNA: TGTGCCAGCAGCCAACGGGGCTATAACGGGGGGGCGGTGCAGTTCTTC

V gene: TRBV5-5
D gene: TRBD1
clone size: NA
J gene: TRBJ1-6
CDR3 protein: CASSVYPGQGGPYNSPLHF
CDR3 DNA: TGTGCCAGCAGCGTTTATCCGGGACAGGGGGGACCCTATAATTCACCCCTCCACTTT

V gene: TRBV19
D gene: TRBD2
clone size: NA
J gene: TRBJ2-1
CDR3 protein: CASSPRAGVRNEQFF
CDR3 DNA: TGTGCCAGTTCCCCCAGGGCGGGAGTTAGGAATGAGCAGTTCTTC

V gene: TRBV5-1
D gene: TRBD1
clone size: NA
J gene: TRBJ2-5
CDR3 protein: CASSLATGPQETQYF
CDR3 DNA: TGCGCCAGCAGCTTGGCGACAGGGCCCCAAGAGACCCAGTACTTC

V gene: TRBV19
D gene: NA
clone size: NA
J gene: TRBJ1-1
CDR3 protein: CASTIAGPGTEAFF
CDR3 DNA: TGTGCCAGTACCATAGCGGGTCCTGGAACTGAAGCTTTCTTT

V gene: TRBV29-1
D gene: TRBD1
clone size: once
J gene: TRBJ1-1
CDR3 protein: CSVVGQGANTEAFF
CDR3 DNA: TGCAGCGTTGTAGGGCAGGGGGCCAACACTGAAGCTTTCTTT

V gene: TRBV5-5
D gene: NA
clone size: few
J gene: TRBJ2-7
CDR3 protein: CASSRGPGEQYF
CDR3 DNA: TGTGCCAGCAGCCGCGGGCCAGGCGAGCAGTACTTC

V gene: TRBV28
D gene: NA
clone size: NA
J gene: TRBJ1-2
CDR3 protein: CASSLLRGVWGYTF
CDR3 DNA: TGTGCCAGCAGTTTATTAAGGGGCGTTTGGGGCTACACCTTC

V gene: TRBV5-6
D gene: NA
clone size: NA
J gene: TRBJ2-7
CDR3 protein: CASSLGGQGSEQYF
CDR3 DNA: TGTGCCAGCAGCTTGGGAGGGCAGGGGTCCGAGCAGTACTTC

V gene: TRBV21-1
D gene: NA
clone size: once
J gene: TRBJ1-1
CDR3 protein: CASSGEMGEAFF
CDR3 DNA: TGTGCCAGCAGCGGAGAGATGGGTGAAGCTTTCTTT

V gene: TRBV9
D gene: NA
clone size: few
J gene: TRBJ2-7
CDR3 protein: CASSVGGSLYEQYF
CDR3 DNA: TGTGCCAGCAGCGTAGGGGGCAGCCTCTACGAGCAGTACTTC

V gene: TRBV7-2
D gene: TRBD2
clone size: NA
J gene: TRBJ2-1
CDR3 protein: CASSSQTSGYNEQFF
CDR3 DNA: TGTGCCAGCAGCTCCCAGACTAGCGGTTACAATGAGCAGTTCTTC

V gene: TRBV7-9
D gene: TRBD1
clone size: few
J gene: TRBJ2-7
CDR3 protein: CASSRGQGIYEQYF
CDR3 DNA: TGTGCCAGCAGCAGAGGACAGGGGATATACGAGCAGTACTTC

V gene: TRBV18
D gene: NA
clone size: NA
J gene: TRBJ1-6
CDR3 protein: CASSPSGGAVNTPLHF
CDR3 DNA: TGTGCCAGCTCACCAAGCGGCGGGGCGGTTAATACACCCCTCCACTTT

V gene: TRBV3-1/TRBV3-2
D gene: NA
clone size: NA
J gene: TRBJ2-6
CDR3 protein: CASSQVSRAGANVLTF
CDR3 DNA: TGTGCCAGCAGCCAAGTGAGTCGGGCTGGGGCCAACGTCCTGACTTTC

V gene: TRBV2
D gene: NA
clone size: NA
J gene: TRBJ2-5
CDR3 protein: CASSESGLVETQYF
CDR3 DNA: TGTGCCAGCAGTGAATCGGGTCTAGTGGAGACCCAGTACTTC

V gene: TRBV6-1
D gene: TRBD2
clone size: NA
J gene: TRBJ2-5
CDR3 protein: CASSDPLAGGGETQYF
CDR3 DNA: TGTGCCAGCAGTGACCCGTTAGCGGGAGGCGGAGAGACCCAGTACTTC

V gene: TRBV11-3
D gene: TRBD2
clone size: once
J gene: TRBJ2-7
CDR3 protein: CASSFSGSGEQYF
CDR3 DNA: TGTGCCAGCAGCTTTAGCGGGAGCGGCGAGCAGTACTTC

V gene: TRBV9
D gene: NA
clone size: few
J gene: TRBJ2-7
CDR3 protein: CASSVDGGLSEQYF
CDR3 DNA: TGTGCCAGCAGCGTAGATGGGGGACTGAGCGAGCAGTACTTC